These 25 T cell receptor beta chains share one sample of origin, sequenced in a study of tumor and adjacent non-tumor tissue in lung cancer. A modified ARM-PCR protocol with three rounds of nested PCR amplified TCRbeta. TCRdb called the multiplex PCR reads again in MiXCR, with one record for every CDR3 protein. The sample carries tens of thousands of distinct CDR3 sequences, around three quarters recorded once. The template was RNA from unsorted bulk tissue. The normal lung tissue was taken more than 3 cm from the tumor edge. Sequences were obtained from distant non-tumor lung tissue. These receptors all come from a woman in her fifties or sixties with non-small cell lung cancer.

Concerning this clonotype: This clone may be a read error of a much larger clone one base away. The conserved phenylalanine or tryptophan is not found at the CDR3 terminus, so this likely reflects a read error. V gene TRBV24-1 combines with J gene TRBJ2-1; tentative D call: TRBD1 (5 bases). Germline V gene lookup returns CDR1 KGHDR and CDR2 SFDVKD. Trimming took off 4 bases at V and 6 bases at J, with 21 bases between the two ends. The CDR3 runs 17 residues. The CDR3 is CATSDRADSSTRNEQFI. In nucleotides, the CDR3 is TGTGCCACCAGTGACCGGGCAGACAGTTCCACCCGCAATGAGCAGTTCATC.

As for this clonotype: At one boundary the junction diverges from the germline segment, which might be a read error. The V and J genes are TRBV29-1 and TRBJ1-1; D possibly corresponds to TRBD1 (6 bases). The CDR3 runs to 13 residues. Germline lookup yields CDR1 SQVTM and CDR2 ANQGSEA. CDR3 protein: CSVQEQTGSEAFF. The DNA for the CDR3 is TGTAGCGTTCAAGAACAAACAGGGTCTGAAGCTTTCTTT.

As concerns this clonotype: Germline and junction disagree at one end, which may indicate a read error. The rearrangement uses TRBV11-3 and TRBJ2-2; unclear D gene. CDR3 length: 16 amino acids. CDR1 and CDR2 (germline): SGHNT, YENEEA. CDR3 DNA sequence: TGTGCCATCAGCTTAACTGTGGTAGGGTCGACCGGGGAGCTGTTTTTT. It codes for CAISLTVVGSTGELFF.

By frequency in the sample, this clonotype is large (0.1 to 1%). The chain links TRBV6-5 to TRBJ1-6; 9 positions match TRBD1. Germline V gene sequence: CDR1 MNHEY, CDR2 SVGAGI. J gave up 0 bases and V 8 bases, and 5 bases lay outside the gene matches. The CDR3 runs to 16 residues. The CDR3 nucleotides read TGTGCCAGCGTCCAGACAGGGGGCTCCTATAATTCACCCCTCCACTTT. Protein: CASVQTGGSYNSPLHF.

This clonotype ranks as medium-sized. CDR3 DNA: TGTGCCAGCAGTCGGGACAGCCCTAATGAAGCTTTCTTT. Its protein is CASSRDSPNEAFF. This chain connects TRBV6-5 to TRBJ1-1; 7 bases line up with TRBD1. The V gene end was trimmed by 5 bases and the J gene end by 7 bases; junction bases not matched to a gene: 7. The CDR3 is 13 residues long. Germline CDR1 is MNHEY and CDR2 is SVGAGI.

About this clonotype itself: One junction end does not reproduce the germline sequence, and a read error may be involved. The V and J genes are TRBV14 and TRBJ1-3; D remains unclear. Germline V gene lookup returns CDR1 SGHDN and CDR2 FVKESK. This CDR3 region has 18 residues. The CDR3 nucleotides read TGTACCAGCAGCCAAGATGTTCAACGGATGAACTTTGGAAACACCATATATTTT. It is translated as CTSSQDVQRMNFGNTIYF.

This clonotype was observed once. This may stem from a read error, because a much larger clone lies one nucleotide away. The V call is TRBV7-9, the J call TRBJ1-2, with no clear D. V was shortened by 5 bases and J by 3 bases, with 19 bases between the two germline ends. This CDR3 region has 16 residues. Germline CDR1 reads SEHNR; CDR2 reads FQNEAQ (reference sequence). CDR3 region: CASSPQGREADYGYTF. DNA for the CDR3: TGTGCCAGCAGCCCTCAAGGGCGGGAAGCAGACTATGGCTACACCTTC.

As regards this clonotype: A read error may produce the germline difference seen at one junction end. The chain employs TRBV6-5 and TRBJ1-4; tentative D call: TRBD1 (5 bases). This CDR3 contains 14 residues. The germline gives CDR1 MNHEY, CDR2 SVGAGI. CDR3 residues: CASLPGTPDEKLFF. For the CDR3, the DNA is TGTGCCAGTCTCCCCGGGACTCCGGATGAAAAACTGTTCTTT.

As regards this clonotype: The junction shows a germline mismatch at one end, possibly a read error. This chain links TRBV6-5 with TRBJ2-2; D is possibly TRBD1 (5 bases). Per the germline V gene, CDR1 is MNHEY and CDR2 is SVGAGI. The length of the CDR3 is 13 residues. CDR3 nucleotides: TGTGCCAGCAGAAGACAGACCACCGAGGAGTTGTTTTTT. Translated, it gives CASRRQTTEELFF.

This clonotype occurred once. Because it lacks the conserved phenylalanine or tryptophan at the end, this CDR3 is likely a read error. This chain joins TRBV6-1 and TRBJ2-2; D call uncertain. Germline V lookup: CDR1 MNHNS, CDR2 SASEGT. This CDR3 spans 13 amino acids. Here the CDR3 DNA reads TGTGCCAGAAACGGACGCAACACCGTGGAGCTGTTTCTT. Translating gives CARNGRNTVELFL.

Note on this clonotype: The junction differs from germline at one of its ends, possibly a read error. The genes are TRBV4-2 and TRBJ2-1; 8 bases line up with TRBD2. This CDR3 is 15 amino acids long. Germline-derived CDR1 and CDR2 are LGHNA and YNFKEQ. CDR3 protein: CGSSPGGSSCNEQFF. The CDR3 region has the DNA TGTGGCAGCAGCCCGGGGGGGAGCTCCTGCAATGAGCAGTTCTTC.

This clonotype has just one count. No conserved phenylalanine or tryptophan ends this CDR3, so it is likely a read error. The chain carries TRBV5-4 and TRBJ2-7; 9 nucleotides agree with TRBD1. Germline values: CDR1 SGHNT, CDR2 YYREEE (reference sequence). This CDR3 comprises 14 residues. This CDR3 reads CASRHRDRVPLQYL. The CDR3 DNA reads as TGCGCCAGCAGGCACCGGGACAGGGTTCCCCTGCAGTACCTC.

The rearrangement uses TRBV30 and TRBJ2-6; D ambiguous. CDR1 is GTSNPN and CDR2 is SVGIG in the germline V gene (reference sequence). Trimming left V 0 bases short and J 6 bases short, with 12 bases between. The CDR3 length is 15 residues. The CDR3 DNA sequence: TGTGCCTGGAGTGTAGAGGTGGATGTGGCCAACGTCCTGACTTTC. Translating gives CAWSVEVDVANVLTF.

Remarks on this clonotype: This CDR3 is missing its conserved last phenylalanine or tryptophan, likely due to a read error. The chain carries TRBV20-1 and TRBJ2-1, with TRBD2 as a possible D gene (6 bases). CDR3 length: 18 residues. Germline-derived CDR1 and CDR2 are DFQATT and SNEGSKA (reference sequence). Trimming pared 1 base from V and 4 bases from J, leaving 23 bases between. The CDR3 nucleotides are TGCAGTGCTAGAGCAGCGGGTCCACCCCTTAACTCATACAATGAGCAGTTCATC. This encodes CSARAAGPPLNSYNEQFI.

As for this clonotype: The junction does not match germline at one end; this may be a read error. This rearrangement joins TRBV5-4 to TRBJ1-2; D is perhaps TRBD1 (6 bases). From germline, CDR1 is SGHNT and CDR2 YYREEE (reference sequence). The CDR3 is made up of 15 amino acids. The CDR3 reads CASSLAYRDSDGYTF. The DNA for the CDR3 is TGTGCCAGCAGCTTGGCGTACAGGGACTCTGATGGCTACACTTTC. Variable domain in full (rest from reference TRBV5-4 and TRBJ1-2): ETGVTQSPTHLIKTRGQQVTLRCSSQSGHNTVSWYQQALGQGPQFIFQYYREEENGRGNFPPRFSGLQFPNYSSELNVNALELDDSALYLCASSLAYRDSDGYTFGSGTRLTVV.

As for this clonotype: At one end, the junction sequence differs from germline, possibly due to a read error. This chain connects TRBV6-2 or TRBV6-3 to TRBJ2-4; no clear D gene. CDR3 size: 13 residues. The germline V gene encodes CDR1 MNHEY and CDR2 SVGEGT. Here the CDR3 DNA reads TGTGCCAGCGGTTACGATGCCCAAAACATTAAGTACTTC. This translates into CASGYDAQNIKYF.

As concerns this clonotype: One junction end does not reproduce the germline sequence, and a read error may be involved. Here the CDR3 reads CASSLYEQHF. DNA of the CDR3: TGTGCCAGCAGCTTATATGAGCAGCACTTC. This chain links TRBV11-2 with TRBJ2-7, with unresolved D. The CDR3 extends over 10 amino acids. Germline CDR1 is SGHAT and CDR2 is FQNNGV.

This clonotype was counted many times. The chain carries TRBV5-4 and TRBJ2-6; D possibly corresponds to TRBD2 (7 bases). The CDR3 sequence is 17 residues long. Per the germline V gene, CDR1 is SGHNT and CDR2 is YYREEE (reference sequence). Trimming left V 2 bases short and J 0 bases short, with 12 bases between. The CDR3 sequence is CASSFGGRSSGANVLTF. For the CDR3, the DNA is TGTGCCAGCAGCTTCGGGGGGCGCAGCTCTGGGGCCAACGTCCTGACTTTC.

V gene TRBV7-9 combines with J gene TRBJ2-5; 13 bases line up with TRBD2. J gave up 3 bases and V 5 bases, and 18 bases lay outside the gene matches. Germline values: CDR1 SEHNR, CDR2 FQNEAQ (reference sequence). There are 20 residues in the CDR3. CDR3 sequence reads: CASSIGDRTGLAGAEETQYF. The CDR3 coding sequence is TGTGCCAGCAGCATAGGAGACAGGACCGGACTAGCGGGAGCGGAAGAGACCCAGTACTTC. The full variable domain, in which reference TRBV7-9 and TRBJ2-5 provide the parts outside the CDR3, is DTGVSQNPRHKITKRGQNVTFRCDPISEHNRLYWYRQTLGQGPEFLTYFQNEAQLEKSRLLSDRFSAERPKGSFSTLEIQRTEQGDSAMYLCASSIGDRTGLAGAEETQYFGPGTRLLVL.

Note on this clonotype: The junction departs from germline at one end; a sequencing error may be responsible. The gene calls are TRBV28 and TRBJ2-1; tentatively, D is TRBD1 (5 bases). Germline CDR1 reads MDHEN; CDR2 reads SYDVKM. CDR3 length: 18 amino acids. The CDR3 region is CTSSPLVTSWGAYNEQFF. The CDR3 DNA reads TGTACCAGCAGTCCGCTGGTGACCAGCTGGGGCGCCTACAATGAGCAGTTCTTC.

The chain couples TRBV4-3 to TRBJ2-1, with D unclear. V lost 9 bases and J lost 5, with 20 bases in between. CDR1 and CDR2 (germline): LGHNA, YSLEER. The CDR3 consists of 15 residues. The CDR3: CARSSAGSSDNEQFF. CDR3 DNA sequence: TGCGCCAGGAGCTCCGCCGGGTCGTCCGACAATGAGCAGTTCTTC.

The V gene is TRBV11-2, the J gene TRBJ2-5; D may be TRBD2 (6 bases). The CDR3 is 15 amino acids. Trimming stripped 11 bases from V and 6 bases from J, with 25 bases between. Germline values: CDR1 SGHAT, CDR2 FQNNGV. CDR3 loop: CACTRGVPKIKTQYF. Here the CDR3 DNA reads TGTGCCTGCACCCGCGGGGTCCCAAAGATAAAGACCCAGTACTTC.

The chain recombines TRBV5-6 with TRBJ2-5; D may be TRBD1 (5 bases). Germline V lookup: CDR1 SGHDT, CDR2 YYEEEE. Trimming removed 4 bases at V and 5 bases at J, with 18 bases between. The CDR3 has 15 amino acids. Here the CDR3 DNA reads TGTGCCAGCAGCCCTCGGTCGGTAGGGGATGAGACCCAGTACTTC. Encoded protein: CASSPRSVGDETQYF.

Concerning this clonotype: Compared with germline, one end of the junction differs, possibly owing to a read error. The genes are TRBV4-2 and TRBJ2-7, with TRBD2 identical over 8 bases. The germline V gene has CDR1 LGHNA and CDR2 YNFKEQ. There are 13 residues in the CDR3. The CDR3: CTSSQGSGAEQYF. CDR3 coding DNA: TGTACCAGCAGCCAGGGTAGCGGGGCAGAGCAATATTTC.

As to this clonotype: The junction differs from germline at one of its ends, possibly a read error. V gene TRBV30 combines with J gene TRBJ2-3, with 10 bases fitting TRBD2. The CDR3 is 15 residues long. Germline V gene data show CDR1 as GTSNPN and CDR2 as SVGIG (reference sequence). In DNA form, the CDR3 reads TGTGCCTGGGAGATAGCGGGAGGTCGTGCAGATACGCGGTATTTT. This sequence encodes CAWEIAGGRADTRYF.